This TCR beta chain was observed in a study of monozygotic twins with cystic fibrosis. Trimming took 2 bases from V and 6 from J, leaving 13 bases between them. The CDR3 is made up of 15 amino acids. Per germline, CDR1 MNHEY and CDR2 SVGAGI. Here immunoSEQ multiplex PCR was the method, and the copy in TCRdb shows in-frame clones only, minus some. The sample holds about 21,000 clones, more than 80% seen once. Source material: blood. This sequence joins TRBV6-5 and TRBJ1-4; D unclear. This TCR was recovered from a girl aged 2 to 9 with cystic fibrosis. CDR3 sequence: CASSYIGNQYEKLFF. The DNA for the CDR3 is TGTGCCAGCAGTTACATAGGGAACCAATATGAAAAACTGTTTTTT.